A few counts support the clone carrying this TCR beta chain. The antigen is undetermined. Method: immunoSEQ multiplex PCR; TCRdb's copy keeps in-frame clones and lacks some. This sample yields roughly 38,000 clones, of which around 72% are seen a single time; less than 0.7% belongs to the top ten. Trimming took off 5 bases at V and 0 bases at J, with 14 bases between the two ends. The germline V gene has CDR1 SGHVS and CDR2 FQNEAQ. The CDR3 runs 15 residues. This specimen comes from a study of STAT5B mutations in CD4+ large granular lymphocyte leukemia. Regarding the study as a whole: Top patient clones used TRBV06 genes more often: 8/27 versus 2/35 in controls.

The TCR originated in a human donor in good health. The specimen was CD4+ T cells from blood buffy coats. This chain joins TRBV7-8 and TRBJ2-7; D may be TRBD1 or TRBD2 (5 bases each). CDR3 loop: CASSTGRSFSYEQYF. The CDR3 nucleotides are TGTGCCAGCAGCACGGGACGTTCCTTCTCCTACGAGCAGTACTTC.